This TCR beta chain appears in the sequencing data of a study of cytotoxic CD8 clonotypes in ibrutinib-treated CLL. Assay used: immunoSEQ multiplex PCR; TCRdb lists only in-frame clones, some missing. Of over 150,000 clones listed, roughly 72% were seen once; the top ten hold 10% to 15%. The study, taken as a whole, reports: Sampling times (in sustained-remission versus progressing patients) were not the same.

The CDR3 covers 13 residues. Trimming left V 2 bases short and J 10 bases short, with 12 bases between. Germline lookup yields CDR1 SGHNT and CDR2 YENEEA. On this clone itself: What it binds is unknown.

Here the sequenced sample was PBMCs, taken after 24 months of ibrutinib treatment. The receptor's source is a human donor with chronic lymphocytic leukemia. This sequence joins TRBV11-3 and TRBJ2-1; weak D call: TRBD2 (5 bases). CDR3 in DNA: TGTGCCAGCAGCTTAAGTCGTACGGGAGAGCAGTTCTTC. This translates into CASSLSRTGEQFF.